The next 12 T cell receptor beta chains were all read from a single sample in a study of T cells after yellow fever vaccination. In TCRdb, the 5' RACE reads were re-called with MiXCR into one record per CDR3 protein. The repertoire holds 450,000 to 550,000 distinct CDR3 sequences, with 20% to 25% as singletons. The input for sequencing was PBMCs, taken more than 20 days after the first yellow fever vaccination. The source is a man aged 18 to 35 who received the YFV17D yellow fever vaccine.

A remark on this clonotype: At one end the junction does not follow the germline gene, possibly because of a read error. The gene calls are TRBV20-1 and TRBJ2-5; 12 bases map to TRBD1. The CDR3 length is 16 residues. Germline loops: CDR1 DFQATT, CDR2 SNEGSKA (reference sequence). This chain's CDR3 is CCARDLGTGGAKTQYF. The CDR3 bases are TGCTGTGCTAGAGATCTCGGGACAGGGGGCGCGAAGACCCAGTACTTC.

This chain links TRBV5-5 with TRBJ1-1; possible D gene TRBD1, 5 bases. The CDR3 length is 15 residues. With 1 base removed from V and 1 base from J, the gap between germline ends came to 11 bases. Germline V CDR1 and CDR2: SGHKS, YYEKEE (reference sequence). The CDR3 spells CASSLSRGPNTEAFF. The CDR3 region has the DNA TGTGCCAGCAGCTTGTCGAGGGGACCGAACACTGAAGCTTTCTTT.

V gene TRBV18 combines with J gene TRBJ1-5; TRBD1 might be the D (5 bases). The CDR3 has 15 residues. The V gene's germline CDR1 is KGHSH and CDR2 LQKENI. V gave up 6 bases and J gave up 0 bases, with 12 bases separating them. The CDR3 protein is CASSVTAYSNQPQHF. The CDR3 DNA sequence: TGTGCCAGCTCGGTGACAGCGTATAGCAATCAGCCCCAGCATTTT.

CDR3 loop: CLCLLLNTEAFF. The CDR3 bases are TGCCTCTGTCTTCTGCTGAACACTGAAGCTTTCTTT. V and J are TRBV20-1 and TRBJ1-1; D not resolved. This CDR3 is 12 amino acids long. CDR1 and CDR2 (germline): DFQATT, SNEGSKA (reference sequence).

The chain has TRBV20-1 and TRBJ1-6, with D possibly TRBD1 on 5 matching bases. Germline V lookup: CDR1 DFQATT, CDR2 SNEGSKA (reference sequence). V was trimmed by 6 bases and J by 2 bases, leaving 14 bases between them. The CDR3 length is 15 residues. CDR3 in DNA: TGCAGTGCCTCCTCCGGGGCCACCTATAATTCACCCCTCCACTTT. Protein sequence: CSASSGATYNSPLHF.

The DNA of the CDR3 is TGTGCCAGCAGCTTGGGGGGGACCCACACAGATACGCAGTATTTT. Translation: CASSLGGTHTDTQYF. J is TRBJ2-3 and V is TRBV5-4; D is tentatively TRBD1 or TRBD2 (5 bases each). The V gene's germline CDR1 is SGHNT and CDR2 YYREEE (reference sequence). The CDR3 covers 15 residues. Trimming removed 0 bases from V and 2 bases from J, with 10 bases in between.

The genes are TRBV21-1 and TRBJ1-1. TRBV21-1 is termed a pseudogene. The CDR3 is made up of 16 amino acids. The CDR3 region has the DNA TGTGCCAGCAGCTCTATATCTGAGCAGATGAACACTGAAGCTTTCTTT. Translation: CASSSISEQMNTEAFF.

This clonotype was detected a few times. V gene TRBV11-2 combines with J gene TRBJ2-7; D is unresolved. V shed 1 base and J shed 3 bases, with 7 bases lying between them. From germline, CDR1 is SGHAT and CDR2 FQNNGV. The CDR3 covers 13 residues. CDR3 sequence: CASSLGEVYEQYF. In nucleotides, the CDR3 is TGTGCCAGCAGCTTAGGAGAAGTCTACGAGCAGTACTTC.

In this sample, this clonotype turned up a few times. The chain has TRBV28 and TRBJ1-2; tentatively, D is TRBD1 (6 bases). V lost 5 bases and J 4 bases, leaving 17 bases between the germline ends. This CDR3 has 15 amino acids. The germline V gene has CDR1 MDHEN and CDR2 SYDVKM. The CDR3 coding sequence is TGTGCCAGCAGTACTCACCACCGGGACACCTATGGCTACACCTTC. Protein: CASSTHHRDTYGYTF.

This clonotype turned up a few times. The CDR3 region is CASSISTGFAGELFF. The CDR3 DNA reads TGTGCCAGCTCAATCTCGACAGGGTTCGCCGGGGAGCTGTTTTTT. The rearrangement uses TRBV18 and TRBJ2-2, with 7 bases fitting TRBD1. The CDR3 is made up of 15 amino acids. V lost 5 bases and J lost 6; bases outside the gene matches: 9. The germline CDR1 and CDR2 sequences are KGHSH and LQKENI.

This chain links TRBV5-5 with TRBJ2-2; TRBD1 aligns across 7 bases. CDR1 is SGHKS and CDR2 is YYEKEE in the germline V gene (reference sequence). V was pared by 3 bases and J by 5 bases, with 4 bases of the junction left unmatched. This CDR3 has 14 amino acids. CDR3 loop: CASSSLQGTGELFF. CDR3 nucleotide sequence: TGTGCCAGCAGCTCTTTACAGGGGACCGGGGAGCTGTTTTTT.

This clonotype was observed at least ten times. This rearrangement joins TRBV5-1 to TRBJ1-5, with D possibly being TRBD1 (6 bases). Germline CDR1 and CDR2: SGHRS and YFSETQ. The CDR3 sequence is 15 residues long. Trimming took 1 base from V and 5 from J, leaving 13 bases between them. The CDR3: CASSLSPGDYQPQHF. CDR3 DNA sequence: TGCGCCAGCAGCTTGTCTCCAGGGGACTATCAGCCCCAGCATTTT. Together with reference TRBV5-1 and TRBJ1-5, the CDR3 gives the full variable domain: KAGVTQTPRYLIKTRGQQVTLSCSPISGHRSVSWYQQTPGQGLQFLFEYFSETQRNKGNFPGRFSGRQFSNSRSEMNVSTLELGDSALYLCASSLSPGDYQPQHFGDGTRLSIL.